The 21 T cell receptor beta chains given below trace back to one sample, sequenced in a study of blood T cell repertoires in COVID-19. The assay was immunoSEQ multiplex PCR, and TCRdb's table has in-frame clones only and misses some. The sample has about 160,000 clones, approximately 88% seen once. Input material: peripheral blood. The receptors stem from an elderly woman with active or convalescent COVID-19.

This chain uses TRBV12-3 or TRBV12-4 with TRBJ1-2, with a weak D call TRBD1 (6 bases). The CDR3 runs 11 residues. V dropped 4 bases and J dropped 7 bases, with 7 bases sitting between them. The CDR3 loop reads CASSYRAGYTF. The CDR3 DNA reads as TGTGCCAGCAGTTACAGGGCTGGCTACACCTTC.

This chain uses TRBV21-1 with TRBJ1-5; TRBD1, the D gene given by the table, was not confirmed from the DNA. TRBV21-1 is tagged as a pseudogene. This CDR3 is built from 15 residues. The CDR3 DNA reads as TGTGCCAGCAGCAAACGGGACAGTAGCAATCAGCCCCAGCATTTT. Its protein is CASSKRDSSNQPQHF.

CDR3 nucleotides: TGCGCCAGCAGATATCCTTACAGGGGGAGTAACTATGGCTACACCTTC. This translates into CASRYPYRGSNYGYTF. This rearrangement joins TRBV5-1 to TRBJ1-2; 8 nucleotides line up with TRBD1. CDR1 is SGHRS, CDR2 YFSETQ, per germline. This CDR3 comprises 16 residues. V was pared by 5 bases and J by 1 base, with 10 bases of the junction left unmatched.

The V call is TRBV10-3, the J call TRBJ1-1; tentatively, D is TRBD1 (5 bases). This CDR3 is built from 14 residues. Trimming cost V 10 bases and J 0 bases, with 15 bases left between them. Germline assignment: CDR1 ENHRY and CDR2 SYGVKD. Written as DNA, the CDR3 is TGTGCCAACCGTAGGGAGGGGATGAACACTGAAGCTTTCTTT. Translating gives CANRREGMNTEAFF.

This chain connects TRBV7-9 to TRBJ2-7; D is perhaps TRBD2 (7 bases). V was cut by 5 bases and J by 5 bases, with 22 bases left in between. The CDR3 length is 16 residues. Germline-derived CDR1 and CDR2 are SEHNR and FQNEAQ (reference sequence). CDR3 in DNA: TGTGCCAGCAGCCACCTGAGGGGGGGGGTCGAGAACGAGCAGTACTTC. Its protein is CASSHLRGGVENEQYF.

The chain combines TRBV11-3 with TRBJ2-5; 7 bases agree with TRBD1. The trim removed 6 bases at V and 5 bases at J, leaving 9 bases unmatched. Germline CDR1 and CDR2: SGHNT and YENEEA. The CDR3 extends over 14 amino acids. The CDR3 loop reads CASRPDRVGETQYF. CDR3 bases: TGTGCCAGCAGGCCAGACAGGGTTGGGGAGACCCAGTACTTC. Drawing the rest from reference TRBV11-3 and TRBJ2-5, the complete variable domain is EAGVVQSPRYKIIEKKQPVAFWCNPISGHNTLYWYLQNLGQGPELLIRYENEEAVDDSQLPKDRFSAERLKGVDSTLKIQPAELGDSAVYLCASRPDRVGETQYFGPGTRLLVL.

CDR3 protein: CASSQAPGQGYGYTF. DNA of the CDR3: TGCGCCAGCAGTCAAGCCCCCGGACAGGGCTATGGCTACACCTTC. The gene calls are TRBV23-1 and TRBJ1-2, with 8 bases that match TRBD1. TRBV23-1 is filed as an ORF, its function uncertain. The CDR3 totals 15 residues. With 2 bases clipped from V and 4 bases from J, the junction kept 6 bases outside the gene matches.

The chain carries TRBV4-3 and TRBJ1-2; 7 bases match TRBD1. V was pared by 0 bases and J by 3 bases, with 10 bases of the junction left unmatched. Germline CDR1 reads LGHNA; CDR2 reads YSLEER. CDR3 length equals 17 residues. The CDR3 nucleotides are TGCGCCAGCAGCCAAGAGTATGGAGGGGGCATCTACTATGGCTACACCTTC. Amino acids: CASSQEYGGGIYYGYTF.

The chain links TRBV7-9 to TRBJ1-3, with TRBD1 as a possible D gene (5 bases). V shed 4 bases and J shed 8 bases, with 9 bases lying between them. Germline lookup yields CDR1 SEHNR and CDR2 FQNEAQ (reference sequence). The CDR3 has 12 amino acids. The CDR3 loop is CASSSTRDTIYF. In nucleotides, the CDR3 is TGTGCCAGCAGCTCAACCAGGGACACCATATATTTT.

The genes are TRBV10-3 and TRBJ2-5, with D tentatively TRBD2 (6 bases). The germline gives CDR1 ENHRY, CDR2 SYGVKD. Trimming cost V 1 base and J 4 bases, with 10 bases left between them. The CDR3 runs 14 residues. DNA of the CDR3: TGTGCCATCAGTGAGTTGGTCGGGGGAGAGACCCAGTACTTC. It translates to CAISELVGGETQYF.

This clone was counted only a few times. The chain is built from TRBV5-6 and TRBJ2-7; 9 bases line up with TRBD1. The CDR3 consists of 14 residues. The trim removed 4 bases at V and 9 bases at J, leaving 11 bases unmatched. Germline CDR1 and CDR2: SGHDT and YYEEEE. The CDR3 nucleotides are TGTGCCAGCAGCCCTCCGGGACAGGGTCAAGGGCAGTACTTC. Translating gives CASSPPGQGQGQYF. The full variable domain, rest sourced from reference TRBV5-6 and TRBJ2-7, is DAGVTQSPTHLIKTRGQQVTLRCSPKSGHDTVSWYQQALGQGPQFIFQYYEEEERQRGNFPDRFSGHQFPNYSSELNVNALLLGDSALYLCASSPPGQGQGQYFGPGTRLTVT.

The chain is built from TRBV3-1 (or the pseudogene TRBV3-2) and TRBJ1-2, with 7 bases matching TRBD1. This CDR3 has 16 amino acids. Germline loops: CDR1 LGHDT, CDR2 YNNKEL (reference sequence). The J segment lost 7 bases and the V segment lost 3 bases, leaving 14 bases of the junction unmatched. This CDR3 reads CASSHPFTGAGSGYTF. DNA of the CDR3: TGTGCCAGCAGCCACCCGTTCACAGGGGCGGGAAGTGGCTACACCTTC.

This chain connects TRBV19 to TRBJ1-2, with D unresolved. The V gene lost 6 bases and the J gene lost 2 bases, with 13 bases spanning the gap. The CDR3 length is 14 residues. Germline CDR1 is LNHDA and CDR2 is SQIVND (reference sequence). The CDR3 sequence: CASSRPGSNYGYTF. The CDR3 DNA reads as TGTGCCAGTAGCCGGCCGGGGTCCAACTATGGCTACACCTTC.

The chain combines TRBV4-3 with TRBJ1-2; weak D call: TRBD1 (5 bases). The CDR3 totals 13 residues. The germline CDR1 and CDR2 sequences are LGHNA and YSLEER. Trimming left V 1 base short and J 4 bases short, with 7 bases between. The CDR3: CASSQAGFYGYTF. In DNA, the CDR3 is TGCGCCAGCAGCCAAGCAGGGTTCTATGGCTACACCTTC.

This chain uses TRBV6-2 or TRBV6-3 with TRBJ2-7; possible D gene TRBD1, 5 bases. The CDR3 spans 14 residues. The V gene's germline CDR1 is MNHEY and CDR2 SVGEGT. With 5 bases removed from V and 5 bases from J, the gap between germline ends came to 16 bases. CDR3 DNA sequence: TGTGCCAGCAGTCCCGCCGGCCAGGGCCACGAGCAGTACTTC. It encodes CASSPAGQGHEQYF.

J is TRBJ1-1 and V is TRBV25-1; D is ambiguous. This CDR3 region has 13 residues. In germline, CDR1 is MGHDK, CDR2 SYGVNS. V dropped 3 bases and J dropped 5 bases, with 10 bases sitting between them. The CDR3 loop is CASSDSGRTEAFF. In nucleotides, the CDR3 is TGTGCCAGCAGTGATTCTGGGAGGACTGAAGCTTTCTTT.

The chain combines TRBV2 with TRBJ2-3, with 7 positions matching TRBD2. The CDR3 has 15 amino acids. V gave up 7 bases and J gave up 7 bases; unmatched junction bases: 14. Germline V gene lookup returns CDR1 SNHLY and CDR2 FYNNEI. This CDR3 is CASIGGGSEYNTQYF. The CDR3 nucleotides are TGTGCCAGCATTGGGGGAGGGTCTGAGTACAATACGCAGTATTTT.

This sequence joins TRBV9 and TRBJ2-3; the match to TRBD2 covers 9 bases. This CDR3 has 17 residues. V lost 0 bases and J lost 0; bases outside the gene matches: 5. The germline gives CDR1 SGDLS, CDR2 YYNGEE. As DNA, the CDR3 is TGTGCCAGCAGCGTAGGTGGGCTAGCGGGGAGCACAGATACGCAGTATTTT. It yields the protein CASSVGGLAGSTDTQYF.

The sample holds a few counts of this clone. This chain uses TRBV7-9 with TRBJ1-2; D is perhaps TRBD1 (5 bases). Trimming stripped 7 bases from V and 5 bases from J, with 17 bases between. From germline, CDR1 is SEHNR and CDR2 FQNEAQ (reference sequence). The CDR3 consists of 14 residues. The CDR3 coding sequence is TGTGCCAGCACCTCCCGTAGGGGCGCATATGGCTACACCTTC. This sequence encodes CASTSRRGAYGYTF.

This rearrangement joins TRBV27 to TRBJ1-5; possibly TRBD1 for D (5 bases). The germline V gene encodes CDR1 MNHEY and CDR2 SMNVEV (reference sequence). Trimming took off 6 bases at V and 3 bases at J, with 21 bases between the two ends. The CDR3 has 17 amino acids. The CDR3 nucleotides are TGTGCCAGCAGCAGCAACTCAGGGTCTTGGGCCAATCAGCCCCAGCATTTT. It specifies CASSSNSGSWANQPQHF.

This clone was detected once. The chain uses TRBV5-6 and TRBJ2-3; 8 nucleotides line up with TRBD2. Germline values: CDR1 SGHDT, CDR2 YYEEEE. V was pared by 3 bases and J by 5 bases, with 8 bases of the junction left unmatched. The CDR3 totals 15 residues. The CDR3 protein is CASSYLGGAGDTQYF. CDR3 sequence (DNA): TGTGCCAGCAGCTATCTCGGGGGGGCCGGAGATACGCAGTATTTT.